This T cell receptor (beta chain) derives from a study of blood T cell repertoires in COVID-19. Background on the study: The United States, Italy and Spain were the sources of the acute and convalescent COVID-19 samples. The analysed material was cDNA or gDNA that came from T cells, B-cell-depleted T cells, or PBMCs.

Authors' processing steps: Using reference gene primer amplification, nucleated cell counts were estimated. Libraries were prepared by immunoSEQ multiplex PCR; TCRdb keeps only in-frame clonotypes and omits some of them. V and J calls and clone size come straight from that table; D and trimming were deduced from the DNA. The data contain fewer than 200,000 clones, about four fifths of them singletons. The source of this sequence is a woman older than 75 with acute or convalescent COVID-19. Sequencing was carried out using peripheral blood.

The CDR3 protein is CASSPSNRNTEAFF. CDR3 DNA sequence: TGTGCCAGCAGCCCCTCAAACAGGAACACTGAAGCTTTCTTT. The V and J genes are TRBV7-9 and TRBJ1-1, with D unresolved. V dropped 5 bases and J dropped 1 base, with 11 bases sitting between them. The CDR3 has 14 amino acids. The germline V gene has CDR1 SEHNR and CDR2 FQNEAQ (reference sequence).